A selection of T cell receptor beta chains follows, all from one sample in a study of early T cells in non-severe SARS-CoV-2 infection. TCRdb passed the 5' RACE reads through MiXCR, listing each CDR3 protein once. The sample lists 27,000 or so distinct CDR3 sequences, roughly 6.6% occurring once. Sequencing was performed on whole blood. These receptors originate from an adult who was a healthcare worker with PCR-confirmed SARS-CoV-2 infection or an uninfected control (not recorded which). Both conserved end residues are part of each CDR3. Clone size appears in some rows only: once, few, many, or a class for an expanded clone.

v_call,clone_size,j_call,cdr3_aa
TRBV7-8,few,TRBJ1-2,CASSLLGQGASGYTF
TRBV12-3/TRBV12-4,many,TRBJ2-1,CASRDARDYPYNEQFF
TRBV4-2,many,TRBJ2-3,CASSQDRGLAGGPRDTQYF
TRBV5-1,many,TRBJ2-1,CASSPMTSGTPREQFF
TRBV2,many,TRBJ1-5,CASSEEETGNQPQHF
TRBV20-1,many,TRBJ2-1,CSARGPGLAGGPLVFYEQFF
TRBV20-1,few,TRBJ1-2,CSARDLQGSGYTF
TRBV7-2,many,TRBJ1-6,CASSPTPQGYRSPLHF
TRBV11-2,many,TRBJ2-5,CASSSQPRETQYF
TRBV7-3,NA,TRBJ2-5,CASSLGGPQETQYF
TRBV15,many,TRBJ2-3,CATIPGLAVDTQYF
TRBV7-2,few,TRBJ1-2,CASSSRDSLGGYTF
TRBV11-2,many,TRBJ2-7,CASSLGTLSSYEQYF
TRBV3-1,many,TRBJ1-1,CASSQEGGSEAFF
TRBV5-1,few,TRBJ2-1,CASSWGATSEGLQFF
TRBV6-4,many,TRBJ2-1,CASSRLAGGPSTFF
TRBV5-1,few,TRBJ1-2,CASSPRLGGYTF
TRBV27,many,TRBJ2-2,CASSLGAGWLTGELFF
TRBV7-2,many,TRBJ2-2,CASSLAGQFSGELFF
TRBV7-8,few,TRBJ2-1,CASSQRQGQFF
TRBV29-1,NA,TRBJ1-3,CSVEGAGRSGNTIYF
TRBV28,many,TRBJ2-7,CASSFSLAVLSYEQYF